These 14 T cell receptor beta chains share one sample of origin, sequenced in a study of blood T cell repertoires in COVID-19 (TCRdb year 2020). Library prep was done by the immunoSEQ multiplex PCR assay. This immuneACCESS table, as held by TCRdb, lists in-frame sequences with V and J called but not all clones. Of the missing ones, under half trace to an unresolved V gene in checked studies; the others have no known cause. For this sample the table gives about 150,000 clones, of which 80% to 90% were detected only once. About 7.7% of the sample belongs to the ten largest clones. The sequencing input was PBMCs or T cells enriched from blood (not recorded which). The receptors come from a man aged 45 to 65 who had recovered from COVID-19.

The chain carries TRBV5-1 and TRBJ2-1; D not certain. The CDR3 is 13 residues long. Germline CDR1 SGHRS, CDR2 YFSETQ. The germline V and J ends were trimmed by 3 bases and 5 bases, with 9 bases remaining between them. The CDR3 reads CASSSSGNNEQFF. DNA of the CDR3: TGCGCCAGCAGCTCCTCCGGTAACAATGAGCAGTTCTTC.

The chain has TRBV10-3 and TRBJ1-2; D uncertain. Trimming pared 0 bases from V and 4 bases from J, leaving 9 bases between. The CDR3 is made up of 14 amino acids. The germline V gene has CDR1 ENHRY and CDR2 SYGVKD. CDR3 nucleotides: TGTGCCATCAGTGAGTCGAGGGCGGCCTATGGCTACACCTTC. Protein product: CAISESRAAYGYTF.

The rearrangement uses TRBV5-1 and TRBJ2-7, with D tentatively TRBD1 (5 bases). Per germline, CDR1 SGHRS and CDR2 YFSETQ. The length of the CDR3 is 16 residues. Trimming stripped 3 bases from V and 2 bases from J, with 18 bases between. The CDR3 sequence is CASSSSQWQGAYEQYF. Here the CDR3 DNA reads TGCGCCAGCAGCTCGTCCCAGTGGCAGGGCGCCTACGAGCAGTACTTC.

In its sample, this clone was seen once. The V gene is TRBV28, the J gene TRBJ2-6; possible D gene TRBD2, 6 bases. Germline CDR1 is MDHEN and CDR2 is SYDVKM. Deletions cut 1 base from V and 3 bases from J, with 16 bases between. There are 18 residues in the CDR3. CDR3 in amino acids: CASSLSEGLGGGANVLTF. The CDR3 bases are TGTGCCAGCAGTTTATCGGAGGGGCTGGGAGGTGGGGCCAACGTCCTGACTTTC.

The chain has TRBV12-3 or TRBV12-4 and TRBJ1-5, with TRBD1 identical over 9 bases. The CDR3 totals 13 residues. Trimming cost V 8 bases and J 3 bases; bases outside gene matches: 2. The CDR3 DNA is TGTGCCAGCCGGACAGGGGACAATCAGCCCCAGCATTTT. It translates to CASRTGDNQPQHF.

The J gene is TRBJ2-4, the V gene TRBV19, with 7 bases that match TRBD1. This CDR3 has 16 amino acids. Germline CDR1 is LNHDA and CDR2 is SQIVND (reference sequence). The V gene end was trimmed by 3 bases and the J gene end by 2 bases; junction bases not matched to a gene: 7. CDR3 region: CASSMWAGGSKNIQYF. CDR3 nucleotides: TGTGCCAGTAGTATGTGGGCAGGGGGTTCCAAAAACATTCAGTACTTC.

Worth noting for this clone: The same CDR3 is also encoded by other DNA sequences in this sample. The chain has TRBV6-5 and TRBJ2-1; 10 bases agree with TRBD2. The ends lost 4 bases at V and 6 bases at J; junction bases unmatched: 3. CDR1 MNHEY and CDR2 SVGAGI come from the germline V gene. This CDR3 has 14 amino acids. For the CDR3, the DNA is TGTGCCAGCAGTTTAGCGGGGGGTAGCAATGAGCAGTTCTTC. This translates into CASSLAGGSNEQFF.

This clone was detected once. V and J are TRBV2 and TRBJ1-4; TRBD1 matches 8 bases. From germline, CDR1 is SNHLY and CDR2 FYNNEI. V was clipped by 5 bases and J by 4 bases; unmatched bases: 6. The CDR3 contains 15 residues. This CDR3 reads CASSSGQAVNEKLFF. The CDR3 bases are TGTGCCAGCAGTTCGGGACAGGCGGTTAATGAAAAACTGTTTTTT. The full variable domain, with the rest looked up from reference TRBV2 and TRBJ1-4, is EPEVTQTPSHQVTQMGQEVILRCVPISNHLYFYWYRQILGQKVEFLVSFYNNEISEKSEIFDDQFSVERPDGSNFTLKIRSTKLEDSAMYFCASSSGQAVNEKLFFGSGTQLSVL.

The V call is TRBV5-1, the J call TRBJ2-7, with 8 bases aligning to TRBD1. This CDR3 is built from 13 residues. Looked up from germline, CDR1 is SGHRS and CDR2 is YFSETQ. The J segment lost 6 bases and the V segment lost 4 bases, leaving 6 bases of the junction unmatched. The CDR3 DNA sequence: TGCGCCAGCAGCCAGTTCACAGGGGGCGAGCAGTACTTC. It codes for CASSQFTGGEQYF.

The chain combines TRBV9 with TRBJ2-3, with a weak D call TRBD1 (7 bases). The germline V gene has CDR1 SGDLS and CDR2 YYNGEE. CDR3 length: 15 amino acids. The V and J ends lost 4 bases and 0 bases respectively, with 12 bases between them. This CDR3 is CASSPRGVSTDTQYF. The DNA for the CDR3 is TGTGCCAGCAGCCCCAGGGGGGTTAGCACAGATACGCAGTATTTT.

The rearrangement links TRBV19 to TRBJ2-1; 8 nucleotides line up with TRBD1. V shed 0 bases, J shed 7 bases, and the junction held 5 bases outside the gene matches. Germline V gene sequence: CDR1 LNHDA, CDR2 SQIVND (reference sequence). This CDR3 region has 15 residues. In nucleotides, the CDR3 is TGTGCCAGTAGTATAGACAGGGGGCTGTGGAATGAGCAGTTCTTC. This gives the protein CASSIDRGLWNEQFF.

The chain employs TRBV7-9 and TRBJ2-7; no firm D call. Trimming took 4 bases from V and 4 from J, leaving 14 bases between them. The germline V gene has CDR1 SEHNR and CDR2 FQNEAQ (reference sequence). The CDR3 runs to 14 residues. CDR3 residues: CASSSRTASYEQYF. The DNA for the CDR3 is TGTGCCAGCAGCTCCCGCACAGCCTCGTACGAGCAGTACTTC.

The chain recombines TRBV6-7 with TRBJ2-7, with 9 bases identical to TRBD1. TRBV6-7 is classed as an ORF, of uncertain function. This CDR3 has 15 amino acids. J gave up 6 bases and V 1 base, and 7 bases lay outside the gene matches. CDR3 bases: TGTGCCAGCAGTTACTATCCCGGGACAGGGTGCGAGCAGTACTTC. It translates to CASSYYPGTGCEQYF.

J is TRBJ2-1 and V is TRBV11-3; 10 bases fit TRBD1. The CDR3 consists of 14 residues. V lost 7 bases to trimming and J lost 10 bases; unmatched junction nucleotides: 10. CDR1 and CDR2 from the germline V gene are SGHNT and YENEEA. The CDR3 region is CASTDRDRGPEQFF. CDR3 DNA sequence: TGTGCCAGCACAGACCGGGACAGGGGTCCCGAGCAGTTCTTC. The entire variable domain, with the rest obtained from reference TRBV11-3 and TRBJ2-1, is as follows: EAGVVQSPRYKIIEKKQPVAFWCNPISGHNTLYWYLQNLGQGPELLIRYENEEAVDDSQLPKDRFSAERLKGVDSTLKIQPAELGDSAVYLCASTDRDRGPEQFFGPGTRLTVL.